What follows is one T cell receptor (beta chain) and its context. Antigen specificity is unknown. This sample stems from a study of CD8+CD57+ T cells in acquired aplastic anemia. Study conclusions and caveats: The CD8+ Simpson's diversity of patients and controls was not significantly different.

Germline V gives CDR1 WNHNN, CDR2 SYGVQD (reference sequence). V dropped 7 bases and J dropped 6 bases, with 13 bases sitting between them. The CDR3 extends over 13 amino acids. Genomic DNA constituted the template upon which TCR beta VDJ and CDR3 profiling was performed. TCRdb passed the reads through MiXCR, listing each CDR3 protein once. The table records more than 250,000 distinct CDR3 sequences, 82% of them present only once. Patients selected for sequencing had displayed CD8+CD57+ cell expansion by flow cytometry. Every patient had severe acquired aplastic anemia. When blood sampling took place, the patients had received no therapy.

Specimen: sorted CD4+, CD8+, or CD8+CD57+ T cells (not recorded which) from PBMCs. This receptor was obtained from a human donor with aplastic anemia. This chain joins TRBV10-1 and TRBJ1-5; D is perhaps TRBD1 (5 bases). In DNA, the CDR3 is TGCGCCAGCAAGGCTCAGGGTCTTCAGCCCCAGCATTTT. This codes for CASKAQGLQPQHF.